This is a list of T cell receptor beta chains from one sample in a study of shared clonotypes between healthy human individuals. Sequencing used immunoSEQ multiplex PCR; TCRdb keeps in-frame clones, though not all of them. Of approximately 710,000 clones listed, 90% were seen once; the top ten hold about 33%. Sequencing was performed on memory CD8+ T cells from PBMCs. All receptors derive from a man between 18 and 35 years old in good health. Some clones in this sample may be carry-over from other donors' samples. CDR3s include the opening cysteine and the closing phenylalanine or tryptophan. D genes are given only for firm matches. Expanded clones get a size class; other rows say once, few or many, or leave the size out.

>-|TRBJ2-7|TRBV7-9|-
TGTGCCAGCAGCCCCTTAACAGTCTACGAGCAGTACTTC
CASSPLTVYEQYF
>-|TRBJ1-3|TRBV9|-
TGTGCCAGCAGCGACGGCCAGGGCTCTGGAAACACCATATATTTT
CASSDGQGSGNTIYF
>-|TRBJ2-3|TRBV5-1|-
TGCGCCAGCAGCTTGGAACTCTTCACCACAGATACGCAGTATTTT
CASSLELFTTDTQYF
>-|TRBJ2-1|TRBV7-9|-
TGTGCCAGCAGCTTACCAAGCCCCTACAATGAGCAGTTCTTC
CASSLPSPYNEQFF
>TRBD2|TRBJ2-3|TRBV5-3|-
TGTGCCAGAAGCTTGGAGGGACTAGCGGGAGTAGATACGCAGTATTTT
CARSLEGLAGVDTQYF
>-|TRBJ2-7|TRBV10-3|-
TGTGCCATCAGTGTCTTATCTAGGGGCAACGGAGCCTACGAGCAGTACTTC
CAISVLSRGNGAYEQYF
>TRBD1|TRBJ1-5|TRBV2|-
TGTGCCAGCAGTGAGTACAGGGGATCTAGCAATCAGCCCCAGCATTTT
CASSEYRGSSNQPQHF
>TRBD2|TRBJ2-1|TRBV27|-
TGTGCCAGCAGTCCGCTGGGACTAGCGGGAGTCGCAGATGAGCAGTTCTTC
CASSPLGLAGVADEQFF
>TRBD2|TRBJ2-1|TRBV27|-
TGTGCCAGCAGTTTACTTAAAGTGAGCGGGAGGGGAGATGAGCAGTTCTTC
CASSLLKVSGRGDEQFF
>TRBD1|TRBJ2-7|TRBV27|once
TGTGCCAGCAGTTTGGGGACAGTCCACGAGCAGTACTTC
CASSLGTVHEQYF
>-|TRBJ2-3|TRBV9|-
TGTGCCAGCAGCGGGCAGGATACGCAGTATTTT
CASSGQDTQYF
>TRBD2|TRBJ2-1|TRBV27|-
TGTGCCACCCTCCCTCTCGGGCTAGCGGGAGGGCCTCAAGGAGAGCAGTTCTTC
CATLPLGLAGGPQGEQFF
>-|TRBJ2-1|TRBV6-1|-
TGTGCCAGCAGTGATAGACAACAGGCCTACAATGAGCAGTTCTTC
CASSDRQQAYNEQFF
>-|TRBJ2-7|TRBV6-5|-
TGTGCCAGCAGTTACTCGATGGGTACGGTGACCTACGAGCAGTACTTC
CASSYSMGTVTYEQYF
>TRBD2|TRBJ2-7|TRBV10-1|-
TGCGCCAGCATCAGGGGGGGACTAGCGGGAGTATGTTCCTACGAGCAGTACTTC
CASIRGGLAGVCSYEQYF
>TRBD2|TRBJ2-7|TRBV15|-
TGTGCCACCAGCAGCAGGACTAGCGGGACGTACGAGCAGTACTTC
CATSSRTSGTYEQYF
>TRBD2|TRBJ2-2|TRBV30|-
TGTGCCTGGAGTTGGCTAGCGGGAGGAACCGGGGAGCTGTTTTTT
CAWSWLAGGTGELFF
>TRBD1|TRBJ2-7|TRBV5-4|-
TGTGCCAGCAGCTTGATGGGGACAGTGGCTACCGAGCAGTACTTC
CASSLMGTVATEQYF
>-|TRBJ2-6|TRBV11-2|-
TGTGCCAGCAGCCCATACAGGGAATTAAGCTCTGGGGCCAACGTCCTGACTTTC
CASSPYRELSSGANVLTF
>-|TRBJ2-7|TRBV7-8|few
TGTGCCACTAAAAACCGATACTACGAGCAGTACTTC
CATKNRYYEQYF
>-|TRBJ2-3|TRBV11-2|-
TGTGCCAGCAGCTTAGTGGGTCGTTGGGGCACAGATACGCAGTATTTT
CASSLVGRWGTDTQYF
>-|TRBJ2-5|TRBV19|-
TGTGCCAGTAGTATAGATTGGACAGTCCCCCCACAAGAGACCCAGTACTTC
CASSIDWTVPPQETQYF
>-|TRBJ2-1|TRBV7-9|-
TGTGCCAGCAGCTCGATCAGGGCAAGGTACAATGAGCAGTTCTTC
CASSSIRARYNEQFF
>-|TRBJ2-7|TRBV6-6|once
TGTGCCAGCAGCCCGTCCTACGAGCAGTACTTC
CASSPSYEQYF
>TRBD1|TRBJ2-5|TRBV11-2|-
TGTGCCAGCAGCTTAGATCGTTACACAGGGGTCCAAGAGACCCAGTACTTC
CASSLDRYTGVQETQYF
>TRBD1|TRBJ2-2|TRBV7-6|once
TGTGCCAGCAGCTTAGCGGGTCTTAGCCCAGGGGGCACCGGGGAGCTGTTTTTT
CASSLAGLSPGGTGELFF
>-|TRBJ2-3|TRBV27|-
TGTGCCAGCAGTTTACAGGGGTCGGGAGTCACAGATACGCAGTATTTT
CASSLQGSGVTDTQYF
>-|TRBJ1-1|TRBV29-1|-
TGCAGCGTTGATTTAGTACACCTGAACACTGAAGCTTTCTTT
CSVDLVHLNTEAFF
>TRBD2|TRBJ2-1|TRBV5-1|-
TGCGCCAGCAGCTTCGCTCTAGCGGGTGTCCCCCCCGATGAGCAGTTCTTC
CASSFALAGVPPDEQFF
>-|TRBJ2-5|TRBV5-1|-
TGCGCCAGCGCAACTGGGGCGGGATGGGAGACCCAGTACTTC
CASATGAGWETQYF
>-|TRBJ2-7|TRBV6-5|-
TGTGCCAGCAGTGGCCGGGACGTCGTCATGGAGTACTTC
CASSGRDVVMEYF
>-|TRBJ1-5|TRBV7-9|-
TGTGCCAGCAGCCTACTAAATGGGCCCCAGCATTTT
CASSLLNGPQHF